The next 7 T cell receptor beta chains were all read from a single sample in a study of blood T cell repertoires in COVID-19. Using immunoSEQ multiplex PCR, the repertoire was profiled, and TCRdb retains in-frame clones only, with some absent. The sample consists of about half a million clones, approximately 92% of them appearing once. The sequencing input was peripheral blood. These receptors were taken from a man aged 18-30 years with COVID-19, enrolled during active disease.

The V gene is TRBV2, the J gene TRBJ2-5; maybe TRBD1 (6 bases). This CDR3 is 11 amino acids long. V lost 4 bases and J 10 bases, leaving 10 bases between the germline ends. The V gene's germline CDR1 is SNHLY and CDR2 FYNNEI. CDR3 DNA: TGTGCCAGCAGTGCCGGACAGAGCCAGTACTTC. Amino acids: CASSAGQSQYF.

The V and J genes are TRBV2 and TRBJ2-7; TRBD2 matches at 14 bases. Germline V CDR1 and CDR2: SNHLY, FYNNEI. The CDR3 is 15 amino acids. Unmatched junction bases numbered 5, after V lost 4 bases and J lost 6 bases. Here the CDR3 reads CASSGTSGRHSEQYF. The CDR3, as DNA: TGTGCCAGCAGTGGGACTAGCGGGAGGCACAGCGAGCAGTACTTC.

The chain uses TRBV6-6 and TRBJ1-1; D not certain. This CDR3 region has 13 residues. Per germline, CDR1 MNHNY and CDR2 SVGAGI (reference sequence). V shed 6 bases and J shed 1 base, with 9 bases lying between them. DNA of the CDR3: TGTGCCAGCAGACTCCGGTCGAACACTGAAGCTTTCTTT. Translated, it gives CASRLRSNTEAFF.

The V and J genes are TRBV12-3 or TRBV12-4 and TRBJ2-5, with D tentatively TRBD2 (5 bases). The CDR3 runs 13 residues. V dropped 8 bases and J dropped 3 bases, with 13 bases sitting between them. Written as DNA, the CDR3 is TGTGCCAGCGAGGCGGGTTCGGAAGAGACCCAGTACTTC. Translating it yields CASEAGSEETQYF.

The chain links TRBV6-1 to TRBJ2-1; 9 nucleotides agree with TRBD1. The CDR3 has 16 residues. J gave up 4 bases and V 2 bases, and 6 bases lay outside the gene matches. The germline V gene encodes CDR1 MNHNS and CDR2 SASEGT. The CDR3 region has the DNA TGTGCCAGCAGTGAATCCTGGGACAGGGCATACAATGAGCAGTTCTTC. It yields the protein CASSESWDRAYNEQFF.

This chain joins TRBV7-6 and TRBJ2-1, with D tentatively TRBD1 (5 bases). V was pared by 4 bases and J by 6 bases, with 10 bases between. Germline-derived CDR1 and CDR2 are SGHVS and FNYEAQ. The CDR3 sequence is 13 residues long. CDR3: CASSSLQGNEQFF. CDR3 nucleotide sequence: TGTGCCAGCAGCTCTCTCCAGGGCAATGAGCAGTTCTTC.

V and J are TRBV30 and TRBJ2-7; 8 bases are shared with TRBD1. V was pared by 1 base and J by 8 bases, with 7 bases of the junction left unmatched. The CDR3 is 13 residues long. CDR1 is GTSNPN and CDR2 is SVGIG in the germline V gene (reference sequence). The CDR3: CAWSGTGFIKQYF. The DNA for the CDR3 is TGTGCCTGGAGTGGGACAGGGTTCATTAAGCAGTACTTC.